Following are 3 T cell receptor beta chains from one sample sequenced in a study of shared clonotypes between healthy human individuals. The table came from immunoSEQ multiplex PCR; TCRdb's copy has only in-frame clones and leaves some out. The data show approximately 500,000 clones, with less than 96% seen just once and roughly 0.06% held by the top ten. The sample consisted of naive CD4+ T cells sorted from blood. Subset meaning: CD45RA+ positively selected. These receptors originate from a woman aged 25 to 39 in good health.

V usage is TRBV7-9 and J usage is TRBJ1-1; D possibly corresponds to TRBD1 (5 bases). The CDR3 runs 15 residues. Between the trimmed V and J ends, which lost 3 bases and 7 bases, there was a span of 18 bases. CDR1 is SEHNR, CDR2 FQNEAQ, per germline (reference sequence). CDR3 in amino acids: CASSFDAQVGGEAFF. The CDR3 nucleotides read TGTGCCAGCAGCTTCGACGCTCAGGTGGGGGGTGAAGCTTTCTTT.

The chain has TRBV10-3 and TRBJ2-5; no firm D call. The end of the DNA aligns better with TRBJ2-7, so the J call may be wrong. There are 11 residues in the CDR3. Germline V gene data show CDR1 as ENHRY and CDR2 as SYGVKD. The CDR3 region is CAIRAAYEQYF. The CDR3 nucleotides read TGTGCCATCAGAGCAGCCTACGAGCAGTACTTC.

This clone has just one count. The CDR3 nucleotides read TGTGCCAGCAGTTCGGGGGCAGGGGAGACCCAGTACTTC. Translation gives CASSSGAGETQYF. The chain couples TRBV28 to TRBJ2-5, with D possibly called TRBD1 or TRBD2 (6 bases each). Trimming took off 4 bases at V and 5 bases at J, with 11 bases between the two ends. The CDR3 has 13 amino acids. From germline, CDR1 is MDHEN and CDR2 SYDVKM.